This T cell receptor (beta chain) was sequenced in a study of blood T cells in healthy people across ages. A second PCR, run for roughly 7 to 11 cycles, used a sample-barcoded 5' primer plus a J-beta primer mix. TCRdb processed the 5' RACE reads anew with MiXCR; each CDR3 protein has one entry. Among roughly 1.4 million distinct CDR3 sequences listed, around 59% were seen once. Every sample had a minimum of 6.5 million PBMCs isolated. No fewer than 5.5 micrograms of total RNA were isolated from every sample. V was cut by 4 bases and J by 1 base, with 20 bases left in between. There are 17 residues in the CDR3. From germline, CDR1 is MDHEN and CDR2 SYDVKM. A note on this clonotype: Its antigen is unknown.

Study findings and constraints: TCR beta diversity correlated strongly with naive T cell percentage. It was not possible, with unsorted PBMCs, to conclusively compare naive and antigen-experienced cells.

The chain joins TRBV28 to TRBJ2-7, with a tentative D call TRBD1 (7 bases). The sequenced sample consisted of blood. This sequence was found in a man younger than 35 in good health. CDR3 DNA sequence: TGTGCCAGCAGTTCCACCCCCTTGGCAGGGGGGTCCTACGAGCAGTACTTC. Protein: CASSSTPLAGGSYEQYF.